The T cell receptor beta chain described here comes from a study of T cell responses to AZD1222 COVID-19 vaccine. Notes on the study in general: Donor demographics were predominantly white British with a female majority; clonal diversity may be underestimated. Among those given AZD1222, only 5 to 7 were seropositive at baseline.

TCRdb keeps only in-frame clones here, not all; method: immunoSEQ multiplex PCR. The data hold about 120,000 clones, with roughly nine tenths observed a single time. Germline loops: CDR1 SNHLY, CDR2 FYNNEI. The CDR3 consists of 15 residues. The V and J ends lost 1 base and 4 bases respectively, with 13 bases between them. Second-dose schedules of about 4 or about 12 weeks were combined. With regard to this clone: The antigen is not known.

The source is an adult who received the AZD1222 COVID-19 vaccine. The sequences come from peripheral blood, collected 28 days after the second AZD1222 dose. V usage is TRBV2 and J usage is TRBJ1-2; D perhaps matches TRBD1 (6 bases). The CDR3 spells CASSEEQGPLYGYTF. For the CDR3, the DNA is TGTGCCAGCAGTGAAGAACAGGGTCCCCTCTATGGCTACACCTTC.